This TCR beta chain was retrieved from a study of vaccination effects on CD4 cells after COVID-19. Trimming cost V 3 bases and J 0 bases, with 8 bases left between them. Looked up from germline, CDR1 is LNHDA and CDR2 is SQIVND (reference sequence). This CDR3 is 14 amino acids long. With respect to this clone: Its antigen is as yet unknown.

Prior to sequencing, the ViraFEST assay stimulated PBMC with viral peptide pools, which expanded the antigen-specific CD4+ T cells. After roughly 11 days in culture, the CD4+ T cells were isolated. Two doses of BNT162b2 or mRNA-1273 vaccine were administered to participants. Sequenced by immunoSEQ multiplex PCR; TCRdb stores in-frame clones only, minus some. Of approximately 25,000 clones in the sample, about 79% were seen once. This clonotype originated in a human donor who received a COVID-19 vaccine. Some clones in this sample may be carry-over from other donors' samples. The chain employs TRBV19 and TRBJ1-1, with a possible D match to TRBD1 (5 bases). The material was CD4+ T cells from PBMCs cultured with SARS-CoV-2 spike peptides, obtained after COVID-19 vaccination. CDR3 coding DNA: TGTGCCAGTAGTATCGGGGGATTGAACACTGAAGCTTTCTTT. Protein: CASSIGGLNTEAFF.